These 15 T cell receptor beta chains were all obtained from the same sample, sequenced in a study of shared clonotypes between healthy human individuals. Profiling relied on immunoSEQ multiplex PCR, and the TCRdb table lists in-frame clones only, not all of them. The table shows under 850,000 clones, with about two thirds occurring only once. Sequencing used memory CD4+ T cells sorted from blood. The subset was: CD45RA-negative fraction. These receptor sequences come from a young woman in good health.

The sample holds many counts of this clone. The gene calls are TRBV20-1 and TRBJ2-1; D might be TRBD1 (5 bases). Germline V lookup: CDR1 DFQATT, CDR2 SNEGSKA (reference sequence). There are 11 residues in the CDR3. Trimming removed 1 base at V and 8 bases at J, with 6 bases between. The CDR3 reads CSARVGDEQFF. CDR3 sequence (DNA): TGCAGTGCTAGAGTAGGGGATGAGCAGTTCTTC.

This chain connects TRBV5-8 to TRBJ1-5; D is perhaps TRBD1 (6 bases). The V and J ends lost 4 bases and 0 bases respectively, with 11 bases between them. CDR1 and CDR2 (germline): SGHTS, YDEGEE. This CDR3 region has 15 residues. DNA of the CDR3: TGTGCCAGCAGCCGAGGACAGTATAGCAATCAGCCCCAGCATTTT. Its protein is CASSRGQYSNQPQHF.

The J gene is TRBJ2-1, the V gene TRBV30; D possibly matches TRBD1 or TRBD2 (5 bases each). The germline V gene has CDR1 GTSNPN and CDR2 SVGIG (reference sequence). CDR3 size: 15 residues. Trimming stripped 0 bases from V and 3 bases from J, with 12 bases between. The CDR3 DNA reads TGTGCCTGGAGTGTACGGGACCGAAACTACAATGAGCAGTTCTTC. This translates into CAWSVRDRNYNEQFF.

CDR3 sequence (DNA): TGTGCCAGCACCTTCCGGGACAGGCCCACTGAAGCTTTCTTT. Its protein is CASTFRDRPTEAFF. This chain joins TRBV6-5 and TRBJ1-1, with 8 bases that match TRBD1. V lost 7 bases to trimming and J lost 4 bases; unmatched junction nucleotides: 8. This CDR3 has 14 residues. Germline CDR1 and CDR2: MNHEY and SVGAGI.

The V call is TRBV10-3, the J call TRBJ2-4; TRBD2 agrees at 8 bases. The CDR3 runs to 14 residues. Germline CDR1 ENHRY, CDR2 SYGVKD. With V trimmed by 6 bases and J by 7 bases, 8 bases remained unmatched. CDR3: CAIRDPGGSNIQYF. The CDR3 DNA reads TGTGCCATCAGGGACCCGGGAGGGTCGAACATTCAGTACTTC.

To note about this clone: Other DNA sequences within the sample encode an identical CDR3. The chain's CDR3 is CASSLAGLTYEQYF. In DNA form, the CDR3 reads TGTGCCAGCAGCTTAGCGGGATTAACCTACGAGCAGTACTTC. J is TRBJ2-7 and V is TRBV7-9, with unresolved D. The V gene lost 0 bases and the J gene lost 2 bases, with 8 bases spanning the gap. This CDR3 has 14 residues. Germline loops: CDR1 SEHNR, CDR2 FQNEAQ (reference sequence).

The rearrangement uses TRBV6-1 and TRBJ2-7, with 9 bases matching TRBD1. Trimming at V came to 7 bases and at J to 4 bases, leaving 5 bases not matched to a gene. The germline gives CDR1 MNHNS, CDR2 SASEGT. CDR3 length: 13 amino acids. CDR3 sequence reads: CASTVTGGYEQYF. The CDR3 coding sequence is TGTGCCAGCACTGTGACAGGGGGATACGAGCAGTACTTC.

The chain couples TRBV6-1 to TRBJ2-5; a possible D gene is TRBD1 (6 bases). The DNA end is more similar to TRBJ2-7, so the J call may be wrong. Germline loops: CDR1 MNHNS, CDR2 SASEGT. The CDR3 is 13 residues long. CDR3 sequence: CASSAQGIYEQYF. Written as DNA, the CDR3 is TGTGCCAGCAGTGCCCAGGGGATCTACGAGCAGTACTTC.

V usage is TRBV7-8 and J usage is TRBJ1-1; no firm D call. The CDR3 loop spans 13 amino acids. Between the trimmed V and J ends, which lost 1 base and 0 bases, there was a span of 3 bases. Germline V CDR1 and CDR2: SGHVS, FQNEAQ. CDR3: CASSLDLNTEAFF. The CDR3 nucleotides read TGTGCCAGCAGCTTAGACCTGAACACTGAAGCTTTCTTT.

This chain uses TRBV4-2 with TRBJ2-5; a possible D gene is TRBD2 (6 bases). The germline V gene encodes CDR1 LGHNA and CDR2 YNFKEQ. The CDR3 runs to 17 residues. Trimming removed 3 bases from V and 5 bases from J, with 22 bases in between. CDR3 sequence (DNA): TGTGCCAGCAGCCAGACCTCGGGTGGAGGGCTCCAGGAGACCCAGTACTTC. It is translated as CASSQTSGGGLQETQYF.

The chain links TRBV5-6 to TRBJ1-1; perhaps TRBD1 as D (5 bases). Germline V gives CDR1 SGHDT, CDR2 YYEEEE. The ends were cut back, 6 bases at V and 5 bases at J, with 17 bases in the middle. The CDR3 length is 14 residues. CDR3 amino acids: CASTTLGTDTEAFF. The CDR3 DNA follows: TGTGCCAGCACCACACTGGGGACGGATACTGAAGCTTTCTTT.

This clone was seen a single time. The CDR3 sequence is CASSLASQNSYEQYF. In nucleotides, the CDR3 is TGTGCCAGCAGCTTAGCAAGTCAGAACTCCTACGAGCAGTACTTC. The J gene is TRBJ2-5, the V gene TRBV7-2; D remains unclear. The better agreement between TRBJ2-7 and the DNA end casts doubt on the J call. The CDR3 has 15 residues. CDR1 and CDR2 from the germline V gene are SGHTA and FQGNSA.

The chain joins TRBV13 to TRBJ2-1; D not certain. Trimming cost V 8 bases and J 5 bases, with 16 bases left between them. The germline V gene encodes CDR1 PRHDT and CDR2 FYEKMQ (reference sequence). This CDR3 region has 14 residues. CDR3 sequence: CASLSHLYNNEQFF. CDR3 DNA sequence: TGTGCCAGCCTCTCCCACCTGTACAACAATGAGCAGTTCTTC.

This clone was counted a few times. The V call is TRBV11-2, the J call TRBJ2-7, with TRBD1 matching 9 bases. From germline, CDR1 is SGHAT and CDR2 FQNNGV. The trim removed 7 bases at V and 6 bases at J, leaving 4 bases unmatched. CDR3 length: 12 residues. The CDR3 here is CASTGTGLEQYF. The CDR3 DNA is TGTGCCAGCACCGGGACAGGGCTCGAGCAGTACTTC. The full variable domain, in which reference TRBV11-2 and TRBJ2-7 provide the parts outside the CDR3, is EAGVAQSPRYKIIEKRQSVAFWCNPISGHATLYWYQQILGQGPKLLIQFQNNGVVDDSQLPKDRFSAERLKGVDSTLKIQPAKLEDSAVYLCASTGTGLEQYFGPGTRLTVT.

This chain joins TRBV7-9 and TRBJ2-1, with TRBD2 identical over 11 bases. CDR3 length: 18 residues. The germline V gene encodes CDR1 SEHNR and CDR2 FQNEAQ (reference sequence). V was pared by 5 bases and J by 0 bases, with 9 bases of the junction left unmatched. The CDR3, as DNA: TGTGCCAGCAGCGCATTACTAGCGGGAGAAGACTCCTACAATGAGCAGTTCTTC. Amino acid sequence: CASSALLAGEDSYNEQFF. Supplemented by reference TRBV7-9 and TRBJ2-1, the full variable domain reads DTGVSQNPRHKITKRGQNVTFRCDPISEHNRLYWYRQTLGQGPEFLTYFQNEAQLEKSRLLSDRFSAERPKGSFSTLEIQRTEQGDSAMYLCASSALLAGEDSYNEQFFGPGTRLTVL.